Following are 26 T cell receptor beta chains from one sample sequenced in a study of blood T cell repertoires in COVID-19. Sequencing used immunoSEQ multiplex PCR; TCRdb keeps in-frame clones, though not all of them. The sample lists around 120,000 clones; around 80% were seen once. Sequencing used peripheral blood. The receptors were gathered from a man in his 70s with acute or convalescent COVID-19.

J is TRBJ1-3 and V is TRBV5-6; D is unclear. This CDR3 is 13 amino acids long. The V gene's germline CDR1 is SGHDT and CDR2 YYEEEE. Trimming shortened V by 0 bases and J by 1 base, and 2 bases separated the two germline ends. CDR3 in DNA: TGTGCCAGCAGCTTGGTATCTGGAAACACCATATATTTT. It translates to CASSLVSGNTIYF. Variable domain in full (rest from reference TRBV5-6 and TRBJ1-3): DAGVTQSPTHLIKTRGQQVTLRCSPKSGHDTVSWYQQALGQGPQFIFQYYEEEERQRGNFPDRFSGHQFPNYSSELNVNALLLGDSALYLCASSLVSGNTIYFGEGSWLTVV.

The chain carries TRBV5-8 and TRBJ2-1; the D gene is possibly TRBD1 (6 bases). V was trimmed by 3 bases and J by 6 bases, leaving 16 bases between them. The CDR3 is 15 amino acids. In germline, CDR1 is SGHTS, CDR2 YDEGEE. The CDR3: CASSSQGLPLNEQFF. CDR3 sequence (DNA): TGTGCCAGCAGCTCCCAGGGGCTCCCGCTCAATGAGCAGTTCTTC.

The V and J genes are TRBV4-1 and TRBJ2-2; 9 bases agree with TRBD2. Trimming at V came to 1 base and at J to 9 bases, leaving 9 bases not matched to a gene. There are 16 residues in the CDR3. From germline, CDR1 is MGHRA and CDR2 YSYEKL. As DNA, the CDR3 is TGCGCCAGCAGCCAAGTGGCTAGCGGGGTCGGCCGGGAGCTGTTTTTT. The encoded protein is CASSQVASGVGRELFF.

This chain uses TRBV28 with TRBJ1-3; D is perhaps TRBD1 (6 bases). The germline CDR1 and CDR2 sequences are MDHEN and SYDVKM. The ends were cut back, 3 bases at V and 2 bases at J, with 8 bases in the middle. The CDR3 is 14 amino acids. The CDR3 coding sequence is TGTGCCAGCAGTTTCAGGGGAGCTGGAAACACCATATATTTT. Translation gives CASSFRGAGNTIYF.

This clone has more than one count but fewer than ten. The chain joins TRBV6-5 to TRBJ1-4; unclear D gene. Germline CDR1 and CDR2: MNHEY and SVGAGI. The CDR3 is 15 residues long. V was clipped by 6 bases and J by 4 bases, with 15 bases between them. DNA for the CDR3: TGTGCCAGCAGCGCTGTACCGAGCCTTAATGAAAAACTGTTTTTT. Amino acid sequence: CASSAVPSLNEKLFF.

V gene TRBV29-1 combines with J gene TRBJ1-2, with D tentatively TRBD1 (6 bases). Per the germline V gene, CDR1 is SQVTM and CDR2 is ANQGSEA. The CDR3 runs to 13 residues. V was clipped by 7 bases and J by 2 bases, with 14 bases between them. CDR3 sequence (DNA): TGCAGCGGTGGGGGCGCATCGAACTATGGCTACACCTTC. This codes for CSGGGASNYGYTF. The full variable domain, rest sourced from reference TRBV29-1 and TRBJ1-2, is SAVISQKPSRDICQRGTSLTIQCQVDSQVTMMFWYRQQPGQSLTLIATANQGSEATYESGFVIDKFPISRPNLTFSTLTVSNMSPEDSSIYLCSGGGASNYGYTFGSGTRLTVV.

This chain links TRBV28 with TRBJ1-1; TRBD1 matches 9 bases. This CDR3 region has 17 residues. Germline V gene lookup returns CDR1 MDHEN and CDR2 SYDVKM. The V gene end was trimmed by 6 bases and the J gene end by 0 bases; junction bases not matched to a gene: 11. CDR3 in DNA: TGTGCCAGCAGGTTACCGGGACAGGGAACCTTGAACACTGAAGCTTTCTTT. Amino acids: CASRLPGQGTLNTEAFF.

The chain joins TRBV24-1 to TRBJ1-2; D ambiguous. The CDR3 is 14 amino acids. Germline V CDR1 and CDR2: KGHDR, SFDVKD. V gave up 0 bases and J gave up 8 bases, with 12 bases separating them. The CDR3 DNA reads TGTGCCACCAGTGATTTGGGATCGGGATCAGGCTACACCTTC. Translated, it gives CATSDLGSGSGYTF.

In its sample, this clone was seen many times. The CDR3 DNA reads TGTGCCAGCTCACCATCTAGCGGGGGTAAAACCTACGAGCAGTACTTC. Residues: CASSPSSGGKTYEQYF. The genes are TRBV18 and TRBJ2-7; TRBD2 aligns across 10 bases. The ends lost 2 bases at V and 2 bases at J; junction bases unmatched: 6. Germline V gene sequence: CDR1 KGHSH, CDR2 LQKENI. The CDR3 loop spans 16 amino acids.

The genes are TRBV5-8 and TRBJ1-5; a possible D gene is TRBD1 (5 bases). The germline CDR1 and CDR2 sequences are SGHTS and YDEGEE. This CDR3 spans 14 amino acids. Trimming stripped 3 bases from V and 5 bases from J, with 12 bases between. In DNA form, the CDR3 reads TGTGCCAGCAGCTCAGGGCAGGCAGATCAGCCCCAGCATTTT. This sequence encodes CASSSGQADQPQHF.

This chain links TRBV7-9 with TRBJ1-2, with TRBD1 identical over 7 bases. The trim removed 5 bases at V and 6 bases at J, leaving 9 bases unmatched. Germline values: CDR1 SEHNR, CDR2 FQNEAQ (reference sequence). The CDR3 consists of 14 residues. The CDR3 region is CASSLETGLHGYTF. In DNA, the CDR3 is TGTGCCAGCAGCCTCGAGACAGGGCTTCATGGCTACACCTTC.

The V and J genes are TRBV6-5 and TRBJ1-1, with D tentatively TRBD1 (5 bases). Germline V gene lookup returns CDR1 MNHEY and CDR2 SVGAGI. The V and J ends lost 2 bases and 5 bases respectively, with 12 bases between them. The CDR3 runs to 14 residues. DNA of the CDR3: TGTGCCAGCAGTTACCGGGGGTCGGGGACTGAAGCTTTCTTT. Translation gives CASSYRGSGTEAFF.

This clone occurred a few times. The rearrangement uses TRBV6-5 and TRBJ2-7, with 9 bases lining up with TRBD1. Unmatched junction bases numbered 10, after V lost 9 bases and J lost 7 bases. Per the germline V gene, CDR1 is MNHEY and CDR2 is SVGAGI. The CDR3 consists of 13 residues. Here the CDR3 DNA reads TGTGCCAGTGGGACAGGGAGGACGCGGGAGCAGTACTTC. It is translated as CASGTGRTREQYF.

The chain carries TRBV14 and TRBJ2-1; weak D call: TRBD1 (6 bases). The germline CDR1 and CDR2 sequences are SGHDN and FVKESK. The CDR3 is made up of 14 amino acids. Trimming left V 5 bases short and J 9 bases short, with 17 bases between. The CDR3 is CASSTQTGSAEQFF. For the CDR3, the DNA is TGTGCCAGCAGCACCCAGACAGGTTCGGCTGAGCAGTTCTTC. The full variable domain, with the rest looked up from reference TRBV14 and TRBJ2-1, is EAGVTQFPSHSVIEKGQTVTLRCDPISGHDNLYWYRRVMGKEIKFLLHFVKESKQDESGMPNNRFLAERTGGTYSTLKVQPAELEDSGVYFCASSTQTGSAEQFFGPGTRLTVL.

J is TRBJ2-7 and V is TRBV7-2; 7 bases map to TRBD2. After removal of 4 bases from V and 3 bases from J, the junction contained 12 bases not matched to a gene. CDR3 size: 16 residues. Germline CDR1 and CDR2: SGHTA and FQGNSA. The DNA of the CDR3 is TGTGCCAGCAGCTCGCATTCCGGGAGGCCTCTCTACGAGCAGTACTTC. It yields the protein CASSSHSGRPLYEQYF.

A few counts support this clone. V is TRBV30 and J is TRBJ2-2; possibly TRBD2 for D (6 bases). This CDR3 is built from 15 residues. CDR1 GTSNPN and CDR2 SVGIG come from the germline V gene (reference sequence). V was clipped by 6 bases and J by 1 base, with 15 bases between them. Here the CDR3 DNA reads TGTGCCTGTGGGCCCCGGGGAGGGAACACCGGGGAGCTGTTTTTT. This translates into CACGPRGGNTGELFF.

The chain has TRBV5-4 and TRBJ2-5; D is perhaps TRBD2 (6 bases). The V end lost 0 bases, the J end lost 5 bases, and 20 bases lay between the germline ends. The CDR3 consists of 17 residues. Germline CDR1 and CDR2: SGHNT and YYREEE (reference sequence). As DNA, the CDR3 is TGTGCCAGCAGCTTGGGGGAGCTAGCTGGCGGGGTGGAGACCCAGTACTTC. This gives the protein CASSLGELAGGVETQYF. Full variable domain (outside the CDR3, taken from reference TRBV5-4 and TRBJ2-5): ETGVTQSPTHLIKTRGQQVTLRCSSQSGHNTVSWYQQALGQGPQFIFQYYREEENGRGNFPPRFSGLQFPNYSSELNVNALELDDSALYLCASSLGELAGGVETQYFGPGTRLLVL.

The chain combines TRBV19 with TRBJ1-5; possible D gene TRBD1, 5 bases. CDR1 is LNHDA and CDR2 is SQIVND in the germline V gene (reference sequence). The ends were cut back, 9 bases at V and 3 bases at J, with 15 bases in the middle. The CDR3 totals 14 residues. The CDR3 coding sequence is TGTGCCAGCAGCAGGGTCTCGAACAATCAGCCCCAGCATTTT. Encoded protein: CASSRVSNNQPQHF.

CDR3 DNA sequence: TGTGCCAGCAGCCAAGCGCAGGGCAAAAGCTCTGGGGCCAACGTCCTGACTTTC. Amino acid sequence: CASSQAQGKSSGANVLTF. This chain joins TRBV4-2 and TRBJ2-6, with a weak D call TRBD1 (5 bases). V was trimmed by 1 base and J by 0 bases, leaving 13 bases between them. Germline CDR1 and CDR2: LGHNA and YNFKEQ. CDR3 size: 18 residues.

The sample holds one count of this clone. V gene TRBV19 combines with J gene TRBJ2-3, with 11 bases identical to TRBD1. Germline loops: CDR1 LNHDA, CDR2 SQIVND (reference sequence). J lost 8 bases, V lost 4 bases, and 14 bases had no gene match. This CDR3 region has 17 residues. Here the CDR3 DNA reads TGTGCCAGTAGTAGTCAGGGACAGGGGGTTTTGGTATCTACGCAGTATTTT. Its protein product is CASSSQGQGVLVSTQYF.

The chain carries TRBV5-1 and TRBJ1-1, with TRBD1 matching 8 bases. CDR1 is SGHRS, CDR2 YFSETQ, per germline. J gave up 10 bases and V 0 bases, and 11 bases lay outside the gene matches. The CDR3 consists of 15 residues. CDR3 sequence: CASSLEARGRGGAFF. In nucleotides, the CDR3 is TGCGCCAGCAGCTTGGAGGCCAGGGGGCGAGGTGGAGCTTTCTTT.

A few counts support this clone. The chain couples TRBV28 to TRBJ1-5; possibly TRBD1 for D (5 bases). The CDR3 extends over 14 amino acids. Germline V gene data show CDR1 as MDHEN and CDR2 as SYDVKM. The V end lost 0 bases, the J end lost 8 bases, and 11 bases lay between the germline ends. The CDR3 spells CASSLWSAGEPQHF. CDR3 bases: TGTGCCAGCAGTTTATGGAGTGCGGGGGAGCCCCAGCATTTT.

The chain is built from TRBV7-2 and TRBJ2-7; perhaps TRBD2 as D (6 bases). CDR1 is SGHTA and CDR2 is FQGNSA in the germline V gene. This CDR3 has 15 amino acids. Trimming cost V 3 bases and J 1 base, with 13 bases left between them. The CDR3 loop is CASSLGGTVSYEQYF. CDR3 sequence (DNA): TGTGCCAGCAGCTTGGGAGGCACTGTTTCCTACGAGCAGTACTTC. Supplemented by reference TRBV7-2 and TRBJ2-7, the full variable domain reads GAGVSQSPSNKVTEKGKDVELRCDPISGHTALYWYRQSLGQGLEFLIYFQGNSAPDKSGLPSDRFSAERTGGSVSTLTIQRTQQEDSAVYLCASSLGGTVSYEQYFGPGTRLTVT.

The chain recombines TRBV5-5 with TRBJ2-1; no clear D gene. Germline CDR1 and CDR2: SGHKS and YYEKEE (reference sequence). There are 11 residues in the CDR3. V dropped 0 bases and J dropped 9 bases, with 4 bases sitting between them. The CDR3 sequence is CASSLGPEQFF. The CDR3 region has the DNA TGTGCCAGCAGCTTGGGGCCTGAGCAGTTCTTC.

The V and J genes are TRBV2 and TRBJ1-1; 7 bases are a match to TRBD1. This CDR3 is built from 14 residues. Germline V gene data show CDR1 as SNHLY and CDR2 as FYNNEI. V gave up 4 bases and J gave up 5 bases; unmatched junction bases: 7. The CDR3 spells CASSVQQGRTEAFF. The CDR3 region has the DNA TGTGCCAGCAGTGTGCAACAGGGGAGGACTGAAGCTTTCTTT.

The chain has TRBV12-3 or TRBV12-4 and TRBJ1-6, with a weak D call TRBD1 (5 bases). V was shortened by 3 bases and J by 7 bases, with 7 bases between the two germline ends. The CDR3 is 13 amino acids. This CDR3 reads CASSLTDNSPLHF. In DNA, the CDR3 is TGTGCCAGCAGTTTGACAGACAATTCACCCCTCCACTTT.